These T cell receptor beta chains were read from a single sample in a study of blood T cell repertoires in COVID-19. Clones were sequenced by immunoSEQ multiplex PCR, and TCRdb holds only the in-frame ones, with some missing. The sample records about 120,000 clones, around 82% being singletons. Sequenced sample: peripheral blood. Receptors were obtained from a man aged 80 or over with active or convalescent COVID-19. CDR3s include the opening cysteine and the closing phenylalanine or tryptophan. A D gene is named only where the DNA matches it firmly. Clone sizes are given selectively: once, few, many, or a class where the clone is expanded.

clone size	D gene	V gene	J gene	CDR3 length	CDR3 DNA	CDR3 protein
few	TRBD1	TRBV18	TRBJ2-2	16	TGTGCCAGCTCTCAACAGGGGCACTTGAACACCGGGGAGCTGTTTTTT	CASSQQGHLNTGELFF
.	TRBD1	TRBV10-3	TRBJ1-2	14	TGTGCCATCAGTGACGGACAGGGCATCTATGGCTACACCTTC	CAISDGQGIYGYTF
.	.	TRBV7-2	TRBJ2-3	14	TGTGCCAGCAGTCCACCGGGGGGCCGGGATACGCAGTATTTT	CASSPPGGRDTQYF
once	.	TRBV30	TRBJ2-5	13	TGTGCCTGGAGTGTAGTCAGCCAAGAGACCCAGTACTTC	CAWSVVSQETQYF
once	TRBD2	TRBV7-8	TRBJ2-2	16	TGTGCCAGCAGCTTAAGGACTAGCGGGGGGACCGGGGAGCTGTTTTTT	CASSLRTSGGTGELFF
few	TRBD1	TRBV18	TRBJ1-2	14	TGTGCCAGCTCACCAGCTACAGGGGGCGGAGGCTACACCTTC	CASSPATGGGGYTF
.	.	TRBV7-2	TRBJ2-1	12	TGTGCCAGCAGCCTAACAGGCCATGAGCAGTTCTTC	CASSLTGHEQFF
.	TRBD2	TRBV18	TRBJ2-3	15	TGTGCCAGCAGCCTACTAGCGGGGGGGACAGATACGCAGTATTTT	CASSLLAGGTDTQYF
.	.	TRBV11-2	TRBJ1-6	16	TGTGCCAGCAGCTTACAAACAGGCCTCCTTAATTCACCCCTCCACTTT	CASSLQTGLLNSPLHF
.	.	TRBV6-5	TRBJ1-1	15	TGTGCCAGCAGTTACTCCACAGGGTTCGGCACTGAAGCTTTCTTT	CASSYSTGFGTEAFF
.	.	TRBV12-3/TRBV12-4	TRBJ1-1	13	TGTGCCAGCAGTTTAGACTTGAACACTGAAGCTTTCTTT	CASSLDLNTEAFF
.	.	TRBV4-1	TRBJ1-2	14	TGCGCCAGCAGCCAAGGAGGCGGGGCCTATGGCTACACCTTC	CASSQGGGAYGYTF
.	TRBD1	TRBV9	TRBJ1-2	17	TGTGCCAGCAGCGTAGCTCAAGACAGGGGGTACAACTATGGCTACACCTTC	CASSVAQDRGYNYGYTF
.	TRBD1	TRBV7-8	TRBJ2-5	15	TGTGCCAGCAGCTTAGCGCAGACAGGGAAAGAGACCCAGTACTTC	CASSLAQTGKETQYF
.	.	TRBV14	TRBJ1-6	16	TGTGCCAGCAGCCACCCTACAGGGTTTTATAATTCACCCCTCCACTTT	CASSHPTGFYNSPLHF
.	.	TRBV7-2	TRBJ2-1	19	TGTGCCAGCAGCGGACGGAGGGGCGGGGGCCCTCGGGGGTACAATGAGCAGTTCTTC	CASSGRRGGGPRGYNEQFF
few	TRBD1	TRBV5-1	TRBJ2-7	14	TGCGCCAGCAGCTTGGGACAGGGGGGTGGCGAGCAGTACTTC	CASSLGQGGGEQYF
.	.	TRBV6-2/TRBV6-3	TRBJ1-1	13	TGTGCCAGCAGTTACGGAGGGAACACTGAAGCTTTCTTT	CASSYGGNTEAFF
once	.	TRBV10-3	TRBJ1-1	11	TGTGCCATCAGTGAGGGGGCAGCAGCTTTCTTT	CAISEGAAAFF
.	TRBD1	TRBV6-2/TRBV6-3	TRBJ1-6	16	TGTGCCAGCAGTTCCCCCCGCGGGACAGGGCGGCTGCCCCTCCACTTT	CASSSPRGTGRLPLHF
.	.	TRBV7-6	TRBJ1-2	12	TGTGCCAGCAGCTTACAGGGTAATGGCTACACCTTC	CASSLQGNGYTF
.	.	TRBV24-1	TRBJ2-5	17	TGTGCCACCAGTGACTGGGGGCAGGGGGGACTCCAAGAGACCCAGTACTTC	CATSDWGQGGLQETQYF
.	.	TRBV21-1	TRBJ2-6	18	TGTGCCAGCAGCAAAGGGGACAGGGGGCGTCCTGGGGCCAACGTCCTGACTTTC	CASSKGDRGRPGANVLTF
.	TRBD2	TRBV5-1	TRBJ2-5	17	TGCGCCAGCAGTGTACCTAGCGGGGGATCAGGGCAAGAGACCCAGTACTTC	CASSVPSGGSGQETQYF
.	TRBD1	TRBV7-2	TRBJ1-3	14	TGTGCCAGCAGCTACAGGGGCTCTGGAAACACCATATATTTT	CASSYRGSGNTIYF
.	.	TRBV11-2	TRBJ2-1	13	TGTGCCAGCAGCCCCAAGCTCGACAATGAGCAGTTCTTC	CASSPKLDNEQFF
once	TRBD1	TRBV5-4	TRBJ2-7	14	TGTGCCAGCAGTTCACGGACAGGTACCTACGAGCAGTACTTC	CASSSRTGTYEQYF
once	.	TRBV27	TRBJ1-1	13	TGTGCCAGCAGCCGCGCCCAGGGGCCTGAAGCTTTCTTT	CASSRAQGPEAFF
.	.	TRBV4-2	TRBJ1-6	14	TGTGCCAGCAGCCAAGAAGAACTGAATTCACCCCTCCACTTT	CASSQEELNSPLHF
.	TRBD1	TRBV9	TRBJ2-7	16	TGTGCCAGCAGCGTAGGTGCAGGGGGCCACTCCTACGAGCAGTACTTC	CASSVGAGGHSYEQYF
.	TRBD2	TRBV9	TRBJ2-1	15	TGTGCCAGCAGCCCCCGTCAGGGAGGGGTTAGCGAGCAGTTCTTC	CASSPRQGGVSEQFF
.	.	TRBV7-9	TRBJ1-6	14	TGTGCCAGCAGCGCCGGACAGCTGAATTCACCCCTCCACTTT	CASSAGQLNSPLHF
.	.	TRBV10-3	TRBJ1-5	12	TGTGCCATCAGTGAGAGAGGACAGCCCCAGCATTTT	CAISERGQPQHF
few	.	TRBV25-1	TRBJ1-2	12	TGTGCCAGCAGTGCCGACAGCTATGGCTACACCTTC	CASSADSYGYTF
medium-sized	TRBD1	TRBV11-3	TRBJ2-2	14	TGTGCCAGCAGCATAGGACAGGGGGCCGGGGAGCTGTTTTTT	CASSIGQGAGELFF
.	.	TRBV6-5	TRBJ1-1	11	TGTGCCAGCAGTACAGGGAGGGGAGCTTTCTTT	CASSTGRGAFF
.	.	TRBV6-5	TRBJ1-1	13	TGTGCCAGCAGTTACCTGGACAGTACAGAAGCTTTCTTT	CASSYLDSTEAFF
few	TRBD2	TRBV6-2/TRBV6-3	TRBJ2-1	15	TGTGCCAGCAGTGCTACTAGCGGGGAATACGGTGAGCAGTTCTTC	CASSATSGEYGEQFF
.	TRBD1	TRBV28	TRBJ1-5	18	TGTGCCAGCAGTTCCCGGACAGGTTTTACCTATAGCAATCAGCCCCAGCATTTT	CASSSRTGFTYSNQPQHF
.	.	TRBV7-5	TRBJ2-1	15	TGTGTCAGAAGCTTAGGAAGAGAGGGGGACAATGAGCAGTTCTTC	CVRSLGREGDNEQFF
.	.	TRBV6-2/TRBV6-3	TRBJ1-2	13	TGTGCCAGCAGTCTGACAGGAAACTATGGCTACACCTTC	CASSLTGNYGYTF
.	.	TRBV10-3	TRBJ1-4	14	TGTGCCTCCCGCGGCCAAGAAAGGGGAGAAAAACTGTTTTTT	CASRGQERGEKLFF
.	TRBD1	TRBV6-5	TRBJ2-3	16	TGTGCCAGCAGTTACTCGACAGGGTGGGACACAGATACGCAGTATTTT	CASSYSTGWDTDTQYF
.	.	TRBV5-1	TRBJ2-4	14	TGCGCCAGCAGCTTGACAGGGCCCAAAAACATTCAGTACTTC	CASSLTGPKNIQYF
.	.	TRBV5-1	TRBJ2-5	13	TGCGCCAGCAGCATTGGATCGGGGGAGACCCAGTACTTC	CASSIGSGETQYF
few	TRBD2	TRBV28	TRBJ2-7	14	TGTGCCAGCGGGGGGGGTTCGACTTCCTACGAGCAGTACTTC	CASGGGSTSYEQYF
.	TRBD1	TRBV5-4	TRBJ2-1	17	TGTGCCAGCAGTTTCATCTCCGGGACAGGGTTTTACAATGAGCAGTTCTTC	CASSFISGTGFYNEQFF
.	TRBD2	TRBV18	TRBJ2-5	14	TGTGCCAGCTCCCAGACGGGGGGGAAAGAGACCCAGTACTTC	CASSQTGGKETQYF
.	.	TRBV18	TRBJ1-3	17	TGTGCCAGCTCACCACCCGGCAGGGTTCTTTCTGGAAACACCATATATTTT	CASSPPGRVLSGNTIYF
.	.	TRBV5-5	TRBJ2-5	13	TGTGCCAGCAGCTTGGGGGGAGAAGAGACCCAGTACTTC	CASSLGGEETQYF